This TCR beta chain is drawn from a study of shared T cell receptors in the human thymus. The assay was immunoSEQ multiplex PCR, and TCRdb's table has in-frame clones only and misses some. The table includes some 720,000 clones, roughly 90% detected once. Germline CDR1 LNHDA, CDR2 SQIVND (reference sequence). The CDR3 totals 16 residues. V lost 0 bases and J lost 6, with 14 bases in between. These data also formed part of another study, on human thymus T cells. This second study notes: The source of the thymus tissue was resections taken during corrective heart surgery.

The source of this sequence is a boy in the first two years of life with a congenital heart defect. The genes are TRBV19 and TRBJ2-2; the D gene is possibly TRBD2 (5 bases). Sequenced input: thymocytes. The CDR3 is CASSIEEGLRPGELFF. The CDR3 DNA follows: TGTGCCAGTAGTATAGAAGAAGGACTGCGCCCCGGGGAGCTGTTTTTT.